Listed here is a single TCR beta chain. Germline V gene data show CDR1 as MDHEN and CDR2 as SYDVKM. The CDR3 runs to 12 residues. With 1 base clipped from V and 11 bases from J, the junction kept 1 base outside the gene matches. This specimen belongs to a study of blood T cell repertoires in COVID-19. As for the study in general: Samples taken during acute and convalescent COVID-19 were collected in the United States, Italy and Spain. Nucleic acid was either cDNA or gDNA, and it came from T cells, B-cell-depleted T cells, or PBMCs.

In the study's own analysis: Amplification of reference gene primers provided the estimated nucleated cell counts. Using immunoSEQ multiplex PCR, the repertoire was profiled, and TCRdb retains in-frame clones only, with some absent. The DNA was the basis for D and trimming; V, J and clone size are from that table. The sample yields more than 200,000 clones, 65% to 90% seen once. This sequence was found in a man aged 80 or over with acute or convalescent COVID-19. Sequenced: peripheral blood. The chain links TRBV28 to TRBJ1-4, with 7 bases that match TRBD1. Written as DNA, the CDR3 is TGTGCCAGCAGTTTATTGGGACAGAAACTGTTTTTT. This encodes CASSLLGQKLFF.